The subject of this entry is one TCR beta chain. Antigen: not known. This sample is drawn from a study of shared clonotypes between healthy human individuals. Study information: CD8 memory received one plate per donor, CD8 naive two, CD4 memory three and CD4 naive three. Study results and limitations: Genetic and exposure-history diversity was limited by the small donor number.

Source study methods: Filtering was not the same, since immunoSEQ gave junction-only sequences without quality scores. Produced via immunoSEQ multiplex PCR; TCRdb's table is partial and in-frame only. The V and J calls and the clone size are those of that table, but D and trimming were determined from the DNA. The data hold about 2.4 million clones, with 93% observed a single time. The specimen was naive CD4+ T cells from PBMCs. As to subset: CD45RA+ positively selected. This TCR came from a young man in good health. Some clones in this sample may be carry-over from other donors' samples.

The CDR3 here is CASSDLGRAGYTF. The DNA of the CDR3 is TGTGCCAGCAGTGATCTTGGACGGGCTGGCTACACCTTC. The chain links TRBV2 to TRBJ1-2; D not resolved. CDR1 and CDR2 (germline): SNHLY, FYNNEI. V lost 3 bases and J 7 bases, leaving 12 bases between the germline ends. The CDR3 consists of 13 residues.